Following are 7 T cell receptor beta chains from one sample sequenced in a study of regulatory T cells in long-lasting Graves disease. Time point noted: newly diagnosed GD, antithyroid drugs for less than 3 months. TCR sequences were obtained from RNA taken from PBMCs. Investigators prepared the TCR beta libraries by applying iRepertoire HTBI primers and Arm-PCR of CDR3 regions. Each CDR3 protein gets one entry after TCRdb re-called the multiplex PCR reads with MiXCR. The sample has 400,000 to 550,000 distinct CDR3 sequences, roughly 15% seen once. The data also belong to a second study, concerning T cells in Graves' hyperthyroidism and ophthalmopathy.

Sequences were derived from peripheral blood mononuclear cells (PBMCs), sampled at new diagnosis, from a patient treated with antithyroid drugs. Receptors originate from a woman in her 30s with Graves disease.

This clonotype was seen at least ten times. This sequence joins TRBV2 and TRBJ2-1; D not certain. V lost 6 bases and J lost 10, with 13 bases in between. Germline CDR1 reads SNHLY; CDR2 reads FYNNEI. CDR3 length equals 12 residues. Here the CDR3 reads CASSPSFEEQFF. The CDR3 nucleotides are TGTGCCAGCAGCCCAAGCTTTGAGGAGCAGTTCTTC.

This clonotype was recorded at least ten times. The rearrangement joins TRBV30 to TRBJ2-2; the D gene could be TRBD1 or TRBD2 (5 bases each). V lost 0 bases and J 6 bases, leaving 14 bases between the germline ends. This CDR3 is built from 15 residues. Per the germline V gene, CDR1 is GTSNPN and CDR2 is SVGIG (reference sequence). The CDR3 sequence is CAWSVRRVGAGELFF. Written as DNA, the CDR3 is TGTGCCTGGAGTGTACGAAGGGTGGGGGCCGGGGAGCTGTTTTTT.

The rearrangement joins TRBV20-1 to TRBJ2-5, with D possibly TRBD1 on 7 matching bases. Germline-derived CDR1 and CDR2 are DFQATT and SNEGSKA (reference sequence). The CDR3 has 15 residues. The germline V and J ends were trimmed by 3 bases and 7 bases, with 21 bases remaining between them. The CDR3 DNA reads as TGCAGTGCTAGCCCCCGGGAGACAGGGTTAGGGACCCAGTACTTC. This gives the protein CSASPRETGLGTQYF.

This clonotype has more than one count but fewer than ten. The chain couples TRBV5-4 to TRBJ2-2; TRBD1 is a possible D gene (6 bases). The CDR3 length is 18 residues. Trimming stripped 3 bases from V and 6 bases from J, with 24 bases between. CDR1 and CDR2 from the germline V gene are SGHNT and YYREEE (reference sequence). In DNA, the CDR3 is TGTGCCAGCAGCTCCCAGACCAGGGGCTGGGGTTCGGCCGGGGAGCTGTTTTTT. The encoded protein is CASSSQTRGWGSAGELFF.

This clonotype appeared a few times. This chain uses TRBV20-1 with TRBJ1-4; tentatively, D is TRBD1 (6 bases). The CDR3 is made up of 14 amino acids. The ends were cut back, 6 bases at V and 6 bases at J, with 17 bases in the middle. Germline V lookup: CDR1 DFQATT, CDR2 SNEGSKA (reference sequence). The CDR3 DNA follows: TGCAGTGCACTTATGGATGCAGGGGATGAAAAACTGTTTTTT. It is translated as CSALMDAGDEKLFF.

J is TRBJ2-7 and V is TRBV3-1; TRBD2 matches 8 bases. Germline V gene sequence: CDR1 LGHDT, CDR2 YNNKEL (reference sequence). This CDR3 region has 16 residues. V dropped 5 bases and J dropped 9; count of bases not matched to a gene: 18. CDR3 sequence: CASSVAESGGLGLQYF. The CDR3 nucleotides are TGTGCCAGCAGCGTAGCCGAAAGCGGGGGCCTGGGCCTGCAGTACTTC.

This clonotype was observed at least ten times. J is TRBJ2-1 and V is TRBV28; the D gene is possibly TRBD1 (6 bases). There are 14 residues in the CDR3. V lost 5 bases and J 5 bases, leaving 13 bases between the germline ends. Germline CDR1 is MDHEN and CDR2 is SYDVKM. The CDR3 nucleotides are TGTGCCAGCAGTCCTAGCTGGACAGACAATGAGCAGTTCTTC. Its translation: CASSPSWTDNEQFF.